A single sample gave rise to the 18 T cell receptor beta chains below, sequenced in a study of control samples from healthy donors and cancer patients. TCRdb's copy holds only in-frame clones and misses some; the assay was immunoSEQ multiplex PCR. The profile shows 100,000 or so clones, 80% to 90% of them singletons. Sequenced: blood. These receptors originate from a woman in her fifties or sixties in good health.

About this clone itself: The sample holds other DNA sequences that translate to the same CDR3. This chain links TRBV6-2 or TRBV6-3 with TRBJ2-3; D not certain. The V end was cut by 3 bases, the J end by 6 bases, with 4 bases between. The CDR3 spans 11 residues. The V gene's germline CDR1 is MNHEY and CDR2 SVGEGT. The CDR3 DNA reads TGTGCCAGCAGTTATTCGGATACGCAGTATTTT. It translates to CASSYSDTQYF.

The V and J genes are TRBV5-1 and TRBJ2-5, with 11 bases that match TRBD2. The CDR3 contains 16 residues. Germline values: CDR1 SGHRS, CDR2 YFSETQ. Trimming removed 1 base from V and 5 bases from J; junction bases left unmatched: 7. The CDR3 region has the DNA TGCGCCAGCAGCTTGATAGCGGGAGGGCCGAGGGAGACCCAGTACTTC. Its translation: CASSLIAGGPRETQYF.

This sequence joins TRBV3-1 (or the pseudogene TRBV3-2) and TRBJ2-6; a weak D match, TRBD1 (5 bases). V lost 6 bases and J lost 4, with 10 bases in between. This CDR3 comprises 14 residues. Germline loops: CDR1 LGHDT, CDR2 YNNKEL (reference sequence). The CDR3 region is CASSGASGANVLTF. CDR3 sequence (DNA): TGTGCCAGCAGTGGGGCTTCCGGGGCCAACGTCCTGACTTTC.

Details on this clone: The sample carries other DNA sequences with the same CDR3. The CDR3 nucleotides are TGTGCCAGCAGCTTAAGGGGAGGGGGTTCCTATGGCTACACCTTC. Protein: CASSLRGGGSYGYTF. V and J are TRBV7-3 and TRBJ1-2; D is possibly TRBD1 (6 bases). Germline V CDR1 and CDR2: SGHTA, FQGTGA. V was trimmed by 1 base and J by 4 bases, leaving 13 bases between them. The CDR3 covers 15 residues.

The chain carries TRBV11-3 and TRBJ2-7, with D perhaps matching TRBD2 (5 bases). V was pared by 0 bases and J by 2 bases, with 11 bases between. The CDR3 loop spans 15 amino acids. Germline CDR1 and CDR2: SGHNT and YENEEA. CDR3 nucleotides: TGTGCCAGCAGCTTAGAGGTTAGCGTAACCTACGAGCAGTACTTC. It is translated as CASSLEVSVTYEQYF.

V usage is TRBV11-3 and J usage is TRBJ2-1; D not resolved. CDR1 and CDR2 (germline): SGHNT, YENEEA. With 6 bases removed from V and 0 bases from J, the gap between germline ends came to 9 bases. CDR3 length: 14 amino acids. CDR3 DNA: TGTGCCAGCAGTGTTTCGAGCTCCTACAATGAGCAGTTCTTC. Its translation: CASSVSSSYNEQFF.

The V gene is TRBV6-6, the J gene TRBJ2-1; TRBD1 matches at 7 bases. The germline gives CDR1 MNHNY, CDR2 SVGAGI (reference sequence). This CDR3 comprises 12 residues. V lost 6 bases to trimming and J lost 10 bases; unmatched junction nucleotides: 6. The CDR3 sequence: CASRTQGDEQFF. CDR3 nucleotide sequence: TGTGCCAGCAGGACCCAGGGGGACGAGCAGTTCTTC.

The CDR3: CASSPSPGSYNEQFF. The CDR3 DNA follows: TGTGCCAGCAGCCCCTCGCCGGGCTCCTACAATGAGCAGTTCTTC. The gene calls are TRBV3-1 (or the pseudogene TRBV3-2) and TRBJ2-1, with D unclear. This CDR3 contains 15 residues. The germline V gene encodes CDR1 LGHDT and CDR2 YNNKEL (reference sequence). Trimming cost V 4 bases and J 0 bases, with 10 bases left between them.

The rearrangement joins TRBV9 to TRBJ2-5, with D possibly TRBD2 on 7 matching bases. CDR3 length: 15 amino acids. V gave up 6 bases and J gave up 1 base, with 16 bases separating them. Germline CDR1 is SGDLS and CDR2 is YYNGEE. The CDR3 region is CASTMMGGPQETQYF. The CDR3, as DNA: TGTGCCAGCACCATGATGGGGGGGCCCCAAGAGACCCAGTACTTC.

This clone has more than one count but fewer than ten. This CDR3 is CATSRERGNQPQHF. CDR3 sequence (DNA): TGTGCCACCAGCAGAGAGAGGGGGAATCAGCCCCAGCATTTT. This chain links TRBV15 with TRBJ1-5, with D tentatively TRBD1 (6 bases). The CDR3 extends over 14 amino acids. Trimming stripped 0 bases from V and 4 bases from J, with 7 bases between. Germline values: CDR1 LNHNV, CDR2 YYDKDF (reference sequence).

The chain couples TRBV7-2 to TRBJ2-7, with D tentatively TRBD2 (6 bases). Germline V lookup: CDR1 SGHTA, CDR2 FQGNSA. The V gene lost 4 bases and the J gene lost 2 bases, with 6 bases spanning the gap. The CDR3 extends over 12 amino acids. DNA of the CDR3: TGTGCCAGCAGCTCGGGGGCCTACGAGCAGTACTTC. As protein: CASSSGAYEQYF. The whole variable domain, remainder taken from reference TRBV7-2 and TRBJ2-7, is GAGVSQSPSNKVTEKGKDVELRCDPISGHTALYWYRQSLGQGLEFLIYFQGNSAPDKSGLPSDRFSAERTGGSVSTLTIQRTQQEDSAVYLCASSSGAYEQYFGPGTRLTVT.

The chain has TRBV5-4 and TRBJ2-7, with 11 bases lining up with TRBD2. This CDR3 is built from 14 residues. The germline CDR1 and CDR2 sequences are SGHNT and YYREEE (reference sequence). V gave up 4 bases and J gave up 3 bases; unmatched junction bases: 3. The CDR3, as DNA: TGTGCCAGCAGCACCGGGACTAGCGGCTACGAGCAGTACTTC. Its protein is CASSTGTSGYEQYF.

This chain joins TRBV4-2 and TRBJ2-7; TRBD2 matches at 10 bases. The CDR3 covers 15 residues. J gave up 3 bases and V 4 bases, and 6 bases lay outside the gene matches. Germline-derived CDR1 and CDR2 are LGHNA and YNFKEQ. As DNA, the CDR3 is TGTGCCAGCAGCCGACCTGGGACTAGCGTCTACGAGCAGTACTTC. Translating gives CASSRPGTSVYEQYF.

As DNA, the CDR3 is TGTGCCAGCAGCCACGGCAGTGAGCAGTACTTC. Its protein product is CASSHGSEQYF. The chain couples TRBV11-3 to TRBJ2-7, with D hard to call. Germline assignment: CDR1 SGHNT and CDR2 YENEEA. The ends were cut back, 5 bases at V and 7 bases at J, with 9 bases in the middle. The CDR3 covers 11 residues.

This clone was observed a few times. The chain has TRBV2 and TRBJ2-3; no firm D call. This CDR3 comprises 11 residues. The germline V gene encodes CDR1 SNHLY and CDR2 FYNNEI. The DNA for the CDR3 is TGTGCGTCCTACGGGACAGATACGCAGTATTTT. As protein: CASYGTDTQYF. The entire variable domain, with the rest obtained from reference TRBV2 and TRBJ2-3, is as follows: EPEVTQTPSHQVTQMGQEVILRCVPISNHLYFYWYRQILGQKVEFLVSFYNNEISEKSEIFDDQFSVERPDGSNFTLKIRSTKLEDSAMYFCASYGTDTQYFGPGTRLTVL.

The chain recombines TRBV9 with TRBJ1-3; no clear D gene. V lost 3 bases and J lost 0, with 10 bases in between. The CDR3 spans 15 residues. The germline CDR1 and CDR2 sequences are SGDLS and YYNGEE. The CDR3 coding sequence is TGTGCCAGCAGCGCCGCAATCCGCTCTGGAAACACCATATATTTT. Translated, it gives CASSAAIRSGNTIYF.

The V gene is TRBV4-1, the J gene TRBJ1-5; no reliable D call. CDR1 is MGHRA, CDR2 YSYEKL, per germline. Trimming left V 0 bases short and J 3 bases short, with 6 bases between. CDR3 length: 14 amino acids. The CDR3 coding sequence is TGCGCCAGCAGCCAAGACAGATTCAATCAGCCCCAGCATTTT. This sequence encodes CASSQDRFNQPQHF.

Ten or more counts support this clone. This sequence joins TRBV10-3 and TRBJ2-6; no reliable D call. Germline CDR1 and CDR2: ENHRY and SYGVKD. V lost 8 bases, J lost 4 bases, and 9 bases lay in between. This CDR3 comprises 13 residues. This chain's CDR3 is CAIGVDGANVLTF. Written as DNA, the CDR3 is TGTGCCATCGGGGTAGACGGGGCCAACGTCCTGACTTTC.